These 24 T cell receptor beta chains were sequenced from one sample in a study of T-cell reconstitution after alpha-beta-depleted transplantation in children. Construction of the TCRbeta library involved unique molecular identifiers. One entry per CDR3 protein, called by TCRdb with MiXCR from the PCR reads. The sample consists of a few hundred thousand distinct CDR3 sequences, roughly 15% of them appearing once. The sample was PBMCs, taken from the stem cell graft. The receptors derive from a human donor who donated a stem cell graft to a child with Fanconi anemia.

The chain carries TRBV29-1 and TRBJ2-5; maybe TRBD1 (5 bases). V lost 7 bases and J 4 bases, leaving 13 bases between the germline ends. In germline, CDR1 is SQVTM, CDR2 ANQGSEA. This CDR3 comprises 12 residues. Here the CDR3 reads CSARVGPETQYF. CDR3 sequence (DNA): TGCAGCGCTCGAGTGGGGCCAGAGACCCAGTACTTC.

This clonotype was seen a handful of times. This CDR3 reads CASSQAGLGPGEQFF. Here the CDR3 DNA reads TGTGCCAGCAGCCAAGCGGGGCTGGGCCCCGGGGAGCAGTTCTTC. V and J are TRBV7-2 and TRBJ2-1; TRBD2 matches 7 bases. Germline CDR1 is SGHTA and CDR2 is FQGNSA. Trimming removed 5 bases from V and 10 bases from J; junction bases left unmatched: 14. CDR3 length: 15 amino acids. The full variable domain, completed using reference TRBV7-2 and TRBJ2-1, is GAGVSQSPSNKVTEKGKDVELRCDPISGHTALYWYRQSLGQGLEFLIYFQGNSAPDKSGLPSDRFSAERTGGSVSTLTIQRTQQEDSAVYLCASSQAGLGPGEQFFGPGTRLTVL.

In this sample, this clonotype turned up many times. This rearrangement joins TRBV12-3 or TRBV12-4 to TRBJ1-2; D is undetermined. CDR3 length equals 12 residues. The ends were cut back, 4 bases at V and 4 bases at J, with 7 bases in the middle. In DNA, the CDR3 is TGTGCCAGCAGTTCAAACAGCTATGGCTACACCTTC. Amino acid sequence: CASSSNSYGYTF.

The table lists this clonotype with a few counts. The rearrangement joins TRBV7-6 to TRBJ1-3, with D uncertain. CDR3 size: 14 residues. Trimming removed 8 bases at V and 4 bases at J, with 15 bases between. Looked up from germline, CDR1 is SGHVS and CDR2 is FNYEAQ. CDR3 amino acids: CASGPERVGNTIYF. The CDR3 coding sequence is TGTGCCAGCGGCCCGGAGCGGGTGGGAAACACCATATATTTT.

V usage is TRBV6-1 and J usage is TRBJ1-5, with a weak D call TRBD1 (5 bases). Trimming removed 6 bases from V and 1 base from J, with 10 bases in between. Germline lookup yields CDR1 MNHNS and CDR2 SASEGT. This CDR3 contains 14 residues. The CDR3 region is CASREGPSNQPQHF. The CDR3 DNA reads TGTGCCAGCAGGGAGGGACCCAGCAATCAGCCCCAGCATTTT.

The CDR3 DNA follows: TGCGCCAGCAGGGGTCCAGAGACCCAGTACTTC. Translated, it gives CASRGPETQYF. This chain links TRBV5-1 with TRBJ2-5; D uncertain. This CDR3 is built from 11 residues. V was cut by 5 bases and J by 4 bases, with 6 bases left in between. CDR1 and CDR2 (germline): SGHRS, YFSETQ.

The chain uses TRBV20-1 and TRBJ1-6; TRBD1 might be the D (6 bases). Germline CDR1 and CDR2: DFQATT and SNEGSKA (reference sequence). CDR3 size: 13 residues. V lost 5 bases to trimming and J lost 11 bases, with 16 bases between them. CDR3 sequence (DNA): TGCAGTGCTTCACAGGGAATGGCGCCACCCCTCCACTTT. It yields the protein CSASQGMAPPLHF.

The chain combines TRBV10-3 with TRBJ2-7; tentatively, D is TRBD1 or TRBD2 (7 bases each). Trimming took off 3 bases at V and 7 bases at J, with 19 bases between the two ends. Germline CDR1 and CDR2: ENHRY and SYGVKD. This CDR3 has 15 residues. For the CDR3, the DNA is TGTGCCATCAGTGAAAGACAGGGAGGGGTCGGGGAGCAGTACTTC. Translation gives CAISERQGGVGEQYF.

This chain uses TRBV7-9 with TRBJ1-1; TRBD1 matches 7 bases. CDR1 is SEHNR, CDR2 FQNEAQ, per germline (reference sequence). V lost 6 bases, J lost 4 bases, and 5 bases stayed unmatched. This CDR3 is 13 amino acids long. Here the CDR3 DNA reads TGTGCCAGCAGTTCCGGGACAGTCACTGAAGCTTTCTTT. Translated: CASSSGTVTEAFF.

The chain joins TRBV4-3 to TRBJ1-1; D is unclear. The CDR3 sequence is 15 residues long. Germline CDR1 is LGHNA and CDR2 is YSLEER. Trimming took 5 bases from V and 4 from J, leaving 17 bases between them. This CDR3 reads CASSYLTSKPTEAFF. For the CDR3, the DNA is TGCGCCAGCAGCTACTTGACCTCAAAGCCCACTGAAGCTTTCTTT.

The table lists this clonotype with a few counts. The gene calls are TRBV12-3 or TRBV12-4 and TRBJ1-1; D might be TRBD1 (5 bases). CDR3 length: 14 residues. Trimming took off 4 bases at V and 4 bases at J, with 13 bases between the two ends. CDR3 residues: CASSSSTASTEAFF. The CDR3 DNA follows: TGTGCCAGCAGTTCCTCGACAGCTTCCACTGAAGCTTTCTTT.

This clonotype was counted many times. This chain connects TRBV29-1 to TRBJ2-7; D gene uncertain. Deletions cut 7 bases from V and 3 bases from J, with 13 bases between. Germline lookup yields CDR1 SQVTM and CDR2 ANQGSEA. The CDR3 length is 12 residues. The CDR3 sequence: CSALNHLYEQYF. CDR3 DNA sequence: TGCAGCGCCTTGAACCACCTCTACGAGCAGTACTTC.

This clonotype was seen only a few times. V and J are TRBV7-6 and TRBJ2-7; D gene unclear. The CDR3 has 11 residues. The V end lost 4 bases, the J end lost 6 bases, and 7 bases lay between the germline ends. Germline CDR1 and CDR2: SGHVS and FNYEAQ. The CDR3, as DNA: TGTGCCAGCAGCTCGTTCGGCGAGCAGTACTTC. Translation: CASSSFGEQYF. Complete variable domain (other parts from reference TRBV7-6 and TRBJ2-7): GAGVSQSPRYKVTKRGQDVALRCDPISGHVSLYWYRQALGQGPEFLTYFNYEAQQDKSGLPNDRFSAERPEGSISTLTIQRTEQRDSAMYRCASSSFGEQYFGPGTRLTVT.

This clonotype was observed a few times. The V and J genes are TRBV12-3 or TRBV12-4 and TRBJ2-3, with 8 bases that match TRBD1. The CDR3 extends over 15 amino acids. J lost 2 bases, V lost 5 bases, and 6 bases had no gene match. The CDR3 nucleotides are TGTGCCAGCAGTACAGGACAGGGTGACACAGATACGCAGTATTTT. Translated: CASSTGQGDTDTQYF.

This clonotype was picked up a small number of times. The chain is built from TRBV4-2 and TRBJ2-5, with 15 bases that match TRBD2. Germline assignment: CDR1 LGHNA and CDR2 YNFKEQ. V lost 4 bases, J lost 2 bases, and 11 bases stayed unmatched. The CDR3 runs 19 residues. CDR3: CASSRSGTSGGWRQETQYF. CDR3 bases: TGTGCCAGCAGCCGAAGCGGGACTAGCGGGGGGTGGAGGCAAGAGACCCAGTACTTC.

This clonotype was picked up many times. The rearrangement joins TRBV5-4 to TRBJ2-1; D not certain. Germline-derived CDR1 and CDR2 are SGHNT and YYREEE (reference sequence). Trimming pared 0 bases from V and 6 bases from J, leaving 7 bases between. CDR3 size: 13 residues. CDR3 in DNA: TGTGCCAGCAGCTTGGCGAATTCCAATGAGCAGTTCTTC. Translation: CASSLANSNEQFF.

The gene calls are TRBV5-1 and TRBJ2-5, with D uncertain. This CDR3 is 14 amino acids long. V was clipped by 0 bases and J by 3 bases, with 9 bases between them. Germline CDR1 and CDR2: SGHRS and YFSETQ. CDR3 loop: CASSLEGSEETQYF. CDR3 DNA sequence: TGCGCCAGCAGCTTGGAAGGGTCGGAAGAGACCCAGTACTTC.

This chain uses TRBV20-1 with TRBJ2-1; perhaps TRBD2 as D (6 bases). The germline CDR1 and CDR2 sequences are DFQATT and SNEGSKA (reference sequence). Trimming pared 3 bases from V and 7 bases from J, leaving 19 bases between. This CDR3 region has 15 residues. CDR3 DNA sequence: TGCAGTGCTAGGTCGAGGGCCGTCCGGGGGAATGAGCAGTTCTTC. Its protein product is CSARSRAVRGNEQFF.

Many counts were recorded for this clonotype. The V call is TRBV6-5, the J call TRBJ2-1; 10 bases map to TRBD1. Germline CDR1 reads MNHEY; CDR2 reads SVGAGI. Trimming at V came to 4 bases and at J to 7 bases, leaving 16 bases not matched to a gene. There are 18 residues in the CDR3. As DNA, the CDR3 is TGTGCCAGCAGTTCTCTGGACAGTACCGGGACAGGGGTAAATGAGCAGTTCTTC. It yields the protein CASSSLDSTGTGVNEQFF.

This clonotype was recorded a few times. The gene calls are TRBV5-6 and TRBJ2-1; TRBD1 or TRBD2 may be the D gene (5 bases each). CDR3 length: 13 amino acids. Trimming left V 4 bases short and J 10 bases short, with 15 bases between. CDR1 and CDR2 (germline): SGHDT, YYEEEE. CDR3 DNA sequence: TGTGCCAGCAGCAGGGGCGGAGGAAGAGAGCAGTTCTTC. This translates into CASSRGGGREQFF.

In the case of this clonotype: Given a much more abundant clone one base away, this may be a read error. The V call is TRBV12-3 or TRBV12-4, the J call TRBJ2-1, with D unresolved. Trimming removed 7 bases from V and 4 bases from J, with 8 bases in between. This CDR3 has 12 residues. The CDR3 nucleotides are TGTGCCAGCACTGAACTGTACAATGAGCAGTTCTTC. Its protein is CASTELYNEQFF.

This clonotype was picked up a small number of times. This chain uses TRBV4-1 with TRBJ2-1; D remains ambiguous. Trimming stripped 0 bases from V and 9 bases from J, with 12 bases between. Germline V gives CDR1 MGHRA, CDR2 YSYEKL. The CDR3 contains 14 residues. As DNA, the CDR3 is TGCGCCAGCAGCCAAGATGAGACATGGAGTGAGCAGTTCTTC. Amino acids: CASSQDETWSEQFF.

There are many counts of this clonotype. The chain uses TRBV20-1 and TRBJ1-3; maybe TRBD1 (6 bases). Looked up from germline, CDR1 is DFQATT and CDR2 is SNEGSKA (reference sequence). Trimming removed 5 bases from V and 0 bases from J, with 17 bases in between. The CDR3 spans 16 residues. The CDR3 loop is CSAQGAGAFSGNTIYF. The CDR3 DNA follows: TGCAGTGCTCAAGGGGCAGGGGCGTTCTCTGGAAACACCATATATTTT.

The sample holds many counts of this clonotype. The chain uses TRBV6-1 and TRBJ2-1; perhaps TRBD2 as D (6 bases). Germline CDR1 is MNHNS and CDR2 is SASEGT. The CDR3 length is 16 residues. V lost 7 bases to trimming and J lost 6 bases, with 22 bases between them. DNA for the CDR3: TGTGCCAGCACTAACCCTACTAGCCGTGGGCTCAATGAGCAGTTCTTC. Residues: CASTNPTSRGLNEQFF.